The 6 T cell receptor beta chains given below trace back to one sample, sequenced in a study of blood T cell repertoires in COVID-19. The table came from immunoSEQ multiplex PCR; TCRdb's copy has only in-frame clones and leaves some out. Among 250,000 or so clones listed, approximately 90% were seen once. Input material: peripheral blood. The receptors here all came from a woman in her twenties or thirties with active or convalescent COVID-19.

This rearrangement joins TRBV30 to TRBJ2-1; possible D gene TRBD1, 6 bases. CDR1 is GTSNPN and CDR2 is SVGIG in the germline V gene (reference sequence). This CDR3 is built from 15 residues. V was trimmed by 4 bases and J by 0 bases, leaving 13 bases between them. The CDR3 region is CAWTNDRSSYNEQFF. Here the CDR3 DNA reads TGTGCCTGGACCAACGACAGGAGCTCCTACAATGAGCAGTTCTTC. Together with reference TRBV30 and TRBJ2-1, the CDR3 gives the full variable domain: SQTIHQWPATLVQPVGSPLSLECTVEGTSNPNLYWYRQAAGRGLQLLFYSVGIGQISSEVPQNLSASRPQDRQFILSSKKLLLSDSGFYLCAWTNDRSSYNEQFFGPGTRLTVL.

The genes are TRBV18 and TRBJ2-3, with 10 bases fitting TRBD2. The V gene end was trimmed by 4 bases and the J gene end by 6 bases; junction bases not matched to a gene: 10. The CDR3 is 16 amino acids. CDR1 and CDR2 (germline): KGHSH, LQKENI. The CDR3 sequence: CASSRGSTSGADTQYF. The CDR3 DNA is TGTGCCAGCTCACGAGGTTCAACTAGCGGGGCCGATACGCAGTATTTT.

The chain has TRBV28 and TRBJ1-2; 9 bases are shared with TRBD1. Trimming took 5 bases from V and 8 from J; bases not matched to a gene: 6. This CDR3 region has 13 residues. Looked up from germline, CDR1 is MDHEN and CDR2 is SYDVKM. The CDR3: CASSGTGRSGYTF. The CDR3 region has the DNA TGTGCCAGCAGTGGGACAGGGCGAAGCGGCTACACCTTC.

The V gene is TRBV4-1, the J gene TRBJ2-3, with 10 bases matching TRBD2. The V gene's germline CDR1 is MGHRA and CDR2 YSYEKL. V was pared by 0 bases and J by 4 bases, with 7 bases of the junction left unmatched. The CDR3 totals 17 residues. CDR3 DNA: TGCGCCAGCAGCCAAGATAGCAGCGGGGGGGCCTCAGATACGCAGTATTTT. It specifies CASSQDSSGGASDTQYF.

The V and J genes are TRBV28 and TRBJ1-4; D not resolved. The CDR3 runs to 14 residues. CDR1 and CDR2 (germline): MDHEN, SYDVKM. Trimming cost V 5 bases and J 5 bases, with 12 bases left between them. CDR3 in DNA: TGTGCCAGCAGTGTGATGGGCCAAAATGAAAAACTGTTTTTT. It translates to CASSVMGQNEKLFF.

The J gene is TRBJ1-5, the V gene TRBV18, with a possible D match to TRBD1 (6 bases). CDR1 is KGHSH, CDR2 LQKENI, per germline. CDR3 length equals 17 residues. V lost 0 bases to trimming and J lost 4 bases, with 16 bases between them. The CDR3 reads CASSPPPGGISNQPQHF. The CDR3 region has the DNA TGTGCCAGCTCACCACCTCCGGGGGGCATTAGTAATCAGCCCCAGCATTTT.